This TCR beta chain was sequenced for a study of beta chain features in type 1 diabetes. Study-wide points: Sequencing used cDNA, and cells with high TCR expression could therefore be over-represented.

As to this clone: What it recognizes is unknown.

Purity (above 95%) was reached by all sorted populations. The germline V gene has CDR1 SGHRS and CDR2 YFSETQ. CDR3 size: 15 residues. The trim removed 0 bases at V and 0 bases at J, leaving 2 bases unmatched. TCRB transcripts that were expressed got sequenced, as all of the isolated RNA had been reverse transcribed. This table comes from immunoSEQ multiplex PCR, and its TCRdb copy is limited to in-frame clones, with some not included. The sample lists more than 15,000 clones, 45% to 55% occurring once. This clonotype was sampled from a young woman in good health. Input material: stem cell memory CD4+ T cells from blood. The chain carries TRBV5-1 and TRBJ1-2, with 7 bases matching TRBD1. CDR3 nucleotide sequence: TGCGCCAGCAGCTTGGCCGGGACAGCTAACTATGGCTACACCTTC. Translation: CASSLAGTANYGYTF. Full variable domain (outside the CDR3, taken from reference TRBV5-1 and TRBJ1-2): KAGVTQTPRYLIKTRGQQVTLSCSPISGHRSVSWYQQTPGQGLQFLFEYFSETQRNKGNFPGRFSGRQFSNSRSEMNVSTLELGDSALYLCASSLAGTANYGYTFGSGTRLTVV.